This T cell receptor beta chain was observed in a study of blood T cells in healthy people across ages. The second PCR ran roughly 6 to 11 cycles with a sample-barcoded 5' primer and J-beta primers. From the 5' RACE reads, TCRdb called clonotypes with MiXCR, one entry per CDR3 protein. The profile shows 630,000 or so distinct CDR3 sequences, 25% to 35% of them singletons. About this clonotype itself: Its antigen remains unknown. With a much larger clone just one base away, this may be a read error.

Study results and caveats: More naive CD4+ cells and higher diversity marked long-lived donors relative to aged donors.

This receptor was obtained from a woman of 80 years or more in good health. The sample taken for sequencing was blood.

The CDR3 reads CTSSSDRGIPYGYTF. In DNA form, the CDR3 reads TGTACCAGCAGCTCGGACAGGGGAATACCCTATGGCTACACCTTC. This chain uses TRBV5-6 with TRBJ1-2, with 9 bases matching TRBD1. Germline CDR1 and CDR2: SGHDT and YYEEEE. The length of the CDR3 is 15 residues.